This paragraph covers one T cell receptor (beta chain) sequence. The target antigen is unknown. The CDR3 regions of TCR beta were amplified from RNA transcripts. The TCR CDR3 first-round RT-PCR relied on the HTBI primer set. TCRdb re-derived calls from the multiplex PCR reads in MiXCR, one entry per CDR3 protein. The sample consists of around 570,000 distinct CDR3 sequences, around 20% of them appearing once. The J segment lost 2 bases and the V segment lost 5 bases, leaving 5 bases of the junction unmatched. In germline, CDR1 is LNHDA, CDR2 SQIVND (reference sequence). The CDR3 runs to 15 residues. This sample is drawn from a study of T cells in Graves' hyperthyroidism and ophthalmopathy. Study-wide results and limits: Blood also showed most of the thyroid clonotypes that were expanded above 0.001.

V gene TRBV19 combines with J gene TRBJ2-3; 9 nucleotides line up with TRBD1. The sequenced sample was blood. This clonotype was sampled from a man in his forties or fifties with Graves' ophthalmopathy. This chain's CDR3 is CASSRTGDYTDTQYF. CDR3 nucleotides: TGTGCCAGTAGTCGGACAGGGGATTACACAGATACGCAGTATTTT. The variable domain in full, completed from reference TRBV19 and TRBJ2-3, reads DGGITQSPKYLFRKEGQNVTLSCEQNLNHDAMYWYRQDPGQGLRLIYYSQIVNDFQKGDIAEGYSVSREKKESFPLTVTSAQKNPTAFYLCASSRTGDYTDTQYFGPGTRLTVL.